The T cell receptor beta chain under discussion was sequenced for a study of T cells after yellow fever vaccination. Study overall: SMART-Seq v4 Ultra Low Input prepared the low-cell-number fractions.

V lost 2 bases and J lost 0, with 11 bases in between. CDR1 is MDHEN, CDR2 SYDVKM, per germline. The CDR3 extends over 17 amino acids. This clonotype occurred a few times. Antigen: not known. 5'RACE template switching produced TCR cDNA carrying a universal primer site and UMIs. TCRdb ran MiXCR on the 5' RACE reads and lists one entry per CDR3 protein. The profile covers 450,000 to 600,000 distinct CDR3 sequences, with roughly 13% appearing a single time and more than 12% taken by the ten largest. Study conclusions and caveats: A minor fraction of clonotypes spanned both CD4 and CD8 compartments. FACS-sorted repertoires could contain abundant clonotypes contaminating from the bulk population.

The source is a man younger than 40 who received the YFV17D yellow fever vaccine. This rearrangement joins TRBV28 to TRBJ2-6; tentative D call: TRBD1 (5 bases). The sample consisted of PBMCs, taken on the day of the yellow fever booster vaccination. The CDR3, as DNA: TGTGCCAGCAGTTTAGTAGGACAAAACTCTGGGGCCAACGTCCTGACTTTC. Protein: CASSLVGQNSGANVLTF. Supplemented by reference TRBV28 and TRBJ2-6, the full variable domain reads DVKVTQSSRYLVKRTGEKVFLECVQDMDHENMFWYRQDPGLGLRLIYFSYDVKMKEKGDIPEGYSVSREKKERFSLILESASTNQTSMYLCASSLVGQNSGANVLTFGAGSRLTVL.